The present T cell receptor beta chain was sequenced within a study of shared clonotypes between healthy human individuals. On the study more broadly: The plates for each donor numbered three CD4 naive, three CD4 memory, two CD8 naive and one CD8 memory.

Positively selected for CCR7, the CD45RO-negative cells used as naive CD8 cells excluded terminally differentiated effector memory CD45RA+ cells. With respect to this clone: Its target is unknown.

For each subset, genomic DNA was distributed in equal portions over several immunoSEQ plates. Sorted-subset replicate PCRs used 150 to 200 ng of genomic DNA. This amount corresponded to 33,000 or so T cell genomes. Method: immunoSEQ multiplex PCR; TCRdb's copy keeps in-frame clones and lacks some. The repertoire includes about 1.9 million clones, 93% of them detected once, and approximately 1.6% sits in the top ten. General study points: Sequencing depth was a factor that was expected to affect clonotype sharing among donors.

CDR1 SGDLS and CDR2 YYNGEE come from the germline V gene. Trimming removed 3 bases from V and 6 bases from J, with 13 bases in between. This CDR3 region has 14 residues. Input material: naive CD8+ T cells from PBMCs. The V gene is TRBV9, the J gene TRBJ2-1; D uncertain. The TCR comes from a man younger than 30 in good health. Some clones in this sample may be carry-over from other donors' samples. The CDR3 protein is CASSGTRFGNEQFF. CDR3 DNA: TGTGCCAGCAGCGGGACCAGATTCGGCAATGAGCAGTTCTTC.